These 14 T cell receptor beta chains came from one sample sequenced in a study of cytomegalovirus exposure and HLA in healthy donors. 60 Vbeta and 13 Jbeta primers were used in PCR. The assay was immunoSEQ multiplex PCR, and TCRdb's table has in-frame clones only and misses some. This sample has approximately 210,000 clones, with roughly 83% found just once. The sample comprised PBMCs. Receptors were obtained from a woman aged 45-59 years in good health and CMV-seronegative.

The rearrangement links TRBV5-1 to TRBJ2-5; TRBD1 matches at 8 bases. CDR1 and CDR2 (germline): SGHRS, YFSETQ. This CDR3 spans 14 amino acids. V lost 4 bases and J lost 3; bases outside the gene matches: 5. CDR3 amino acids: CASSRTGSEETQYF. Written as DNA, the CDR3 is TGCGCCAGCAGCCGGACAGGGTCGGAAGAGACCCAGTACTTC.

The chain employs TRBV6-5 and TRBJ2-7; D is unresolved. Trimming took off 0 bases at V and 2 bases at J, with 5 bases between the two ends. In germline, CDR1 is MNHEY, CDR2 SVGAGI. This CDR3 spans 13 amino acids. The CDR3: CASSYSSTYEQYF. The CDR3 DNA sequence: TGTGCCAGCAGTTACTCCTCTACCTACGAGCAGTACTTC.

To note about this clone: One end of the junction does not line up with germline, which may come from a read error. Other DNA sequences of this sample code for an identical CDR3. The rearrangement joins TRBV7-9 to TRBJ1-2; no definite D call. In germline, CDR1 is SEHNR, CDR2 FQNEAQ (reference sequence). The CDR3 covers 15 residues. The CDR3 DNA sequence: TGCGCCAGTGTCCCTTCGCCGGGTCCTAACTATGGCTACACCTTC. Translation: CASVPSPGPNYGYTF.

V gene TRBV7-2 combines with J gene TRBJ1-1; weak D call: TRBD1 (6 bases). From germline, CDR1 is SGHTA and CDR2 FQGNSA. V shed 4 bases and J shed 1 base, with 13 bases lying between them. The CDR3 runs to 15 residues. The CDR3 sequence: CASSSRTAKNTEAFF. In DNA form, the CDR3 reads TGTGCCAGCAGCTCCCGGACAGCTAAGAACACTGAAGCTTTCTTT.

The V gene is TRBV7-8, the J gene TRBJ1-4; TRBD1 is a possible D gene (6 bases). Germline V CDR1 and CDR2: SGHVS, FQNEAQ. V shed 5 bases and J shed 8 bases, with 21 bases lying between them. This CDR3 is built from 16 residues. CDR3 DNA: TGTGCCAGCAGCCCCCAACAGGGTTCAGTCGGCGAAAAACTGTTTTTT. It translates to CASSPQQGSVGEKLFF.

The chain uses TRBV18 and TRBJ1-4; the D is unclear. In germline, CDR1 is KGHSH, CDR2 LQKENI. V was pared by 0 bases and J by 10 bases, with 18 bases between. The CDR3 length is 16 residues. CDR3 in DNA: TGTGCCAGCTCACCACCCGCCGAGGGTTTGTTTGGAAAACTGTTTTTT. Residues: CASSPPAEGLFGKLFF. The variable domain in full, completed from reference TRBV18 and TRBJ1-4, reads NAGVMQNPRHLVRRRGQEARLRCSPMKGHSHVYWYRQLPEEGLKFMVYLQKENIIDESGMPKERFSAEFPKEGPSILRIQQVVRGDSAAYFCASSPPAEGLFGKLFFGSGTQLSVL.

This clone was seen a handful of times. The genes are TRBV27 and TRBJ2-2, with D hard to call. CDR3 size: 15 residues. Trimming removed 5 bases from V and 4 bases from J, with 14 bases in between. Looked up from germline, CDR1 is MNHEY and CDR2 is SMNVEV (reference sequence). CDR3 sequence (DNA): TGTGCCAGCAGTATCCTTCAAACTGGCACCGGGGAGCTGTTTTTT. This codes for CASSILQTGTGELFF.

This clone was seen only once. The chain recombines TRBV5-1 with TRBJ2-5; D may be TRBD2 (5 bases). The germline V and J ends were trimmed by 0 bases and 3 bases, with 12 bases remaining between them. Germline assignment: CDR1 SGHRS and CDR2 YFSETQ. The CDR3 is made up of 15 amino acids. The CDR3 loop is CASSLVPGKEETQYF. Here the CDR3 DNA reads TGCGCCAGCAGCTTGGTTCCGGGGAAGGAAGAGACCCAGTACTTC.

Only a few counts were recorded for this clone. A far larger clone is off by one base, so a read error is likely. The V gene is TRBV11-2, the J gene TRBJ1-1, with D perhaps TRBD1 (5 bases). The CDR3 is 12 amino acids. Trimming took 2 bases from V and 5 from J, leaving 6 bases between them. Germline assignment: CDR1 SGHAT and CDR2 FQNNGV. Written as DNA, the CDR3 is TGTGCCAGCAGCTTAAGGGGTACTGAAGCTTTCTTT. The encoded protein is CASSLRGTEAFF.

The CDR3 reads CASSVDPGGTDTQYF. CDR3 coding DNA: TGTGCCAGCAGCGTAGATCCCGGAGGGACAGATACGCAGTATTTT. V usage is TRBV9 and J usage is TRBJ2-3; perhaps TRBD2 as D (6 bases). The germline V gene encodes CDR1 SGDLS and CDR2 YYNGEE. V was cut by 0 bases and J by 3 bases, with 11 bases left in between. This CDR3 has 15 amino acids.

The chain is built from TRBV4-2 and TRBJ2-1, with 14 bases matching TRBD2. The germline V gene has CDR1 LGHNA and CDR2 YNFKEQ. This CDR3 has 16 amino acids. V lost 0 bases to trimming and J lost 9 bases; unmatched junction nucleotides: 4. CDR3 in DNA: TGTGCCAGCAGCCAAGAGTGGACTAGCGGGAGGAGTGAGCAGTTCTTC. Translated, it gives CASSQEWTSGRSEQFF.

V and J are TRBV6-1 and TRBJ1-2, with D uncertain. The germline gives CDR1 MNHNS, CDR2 SASEGT. Trimming took 4 bases from V and 12 from J, leaving 3 bases between them. The CDR3 spans 8 residues. The CDR3 loop is CASSANTF. The CDR3 DNA reads TGTGCCAGCAGTGCTAACACCTTC.

For the CDR3, the DNA is TGCGCCAGCAGCTGGACAGGGGACAGCAATCAGCCCCAGCATTTT. It encodes CASSWTGDSNQPQHF. The chain links TRBV5-1 to TRBJ1-5, with 9 bases identical to TRBD1. V lost 3 bases and J lost 1; bases outside the gene matches: 2. The CDR3 extends over 15 amino acids. Germline V gives CDR1 SGHRS, CDR2 YFSETQ. Based on the CDR3 plus reference TRBV5-1 and TRBJ1-5, the full variable domain is KAGVTQTPRYLIKTRGQQVTLSCSPISGHRSVSWYQQTPGQGLQFLFEYFSETQRNKGNFPGRFSGRQFSNSRSEMNVSTLELGDSALYLCASSWTGDSNQPQHFGDGTRLSIL.

CDR3: CASSAPGQDYEQYF. The CDR3 coding sequence is TGTGCCAGTAGCGCCCCGGGACAGGACTACGAGCAGTACTTC. The chain recombines TRBV19 with TRBJ2-7; TRBD1 matches 8 bases. V lost 6 bases and J lost 3; bases outside the gene matches: 7. CDR3 length: 14 amino acids. Looked up from germline, CDR1 is LNHDA and CDR2 is SQIVND (reference sequence).